The 5 T cell receptor beta chains listed next were all sequenced from one sample in a study of blood T cell repertoires in COVID-19. The protocol was immunoSEQ multiplex PCR, while the TCRdb copy is restricted to in-frame clones and leaves out a portion. Here the sample spans 350,000 to 450,000 clones, less than 90% being singletons. Sequencing was performed on PBMCs or T cells enriched from blood (not recorded which). These receptors were collected from a woman in her forties or fifties who had recovered from COVID-19.

The rearrangement joins TRBV29-1 to TRBJ1-1; 7 nucleotides match TRBD1. This CDR3 has 13 residues. Germline V gene data show CDR1 as SQVTM and CDR2 as ANQGSEA. The V and J ends lost 6 bases and 2 bases, in that order; junction bases with no gene match: 6. The CDR3 DNA reads TGCAGCGTAGCGACAGGGCTAAACACTGAAGCTTTCTTT. Translated: CSVATGLNTEAFF.

This chain links TRBV12-3 or TRBV12-4 with TRBJ2-5; D is undetermined. The CDR3 length is 12 residues. Trimming took off 2 bases at V and 4 bases at J, with 5 bases between the two ends. Here the CDR3 DNA reads TGTGCCAGCAGTTTAATCCTAGAGACCCAGTACTTC. This gives the protein CASSLILETQYF.

The genes are TRBV5-6 and TRBJ2-7, with 11 bases fitting TRBD1. CDR1 is SGHDT, CDR2 YYEEEE, per germline. With 4 bases clipped from V and 3 bases from J, the junction kept 12 bases outside the gene matches. The CDR3 sequence is 17 residues long. The CDR3, as DNA: TGTGCCAGCAGCCTCGGACAGGGGGCGCTAGGAGGCTACGAGCAGTACTTC. It specifies CASSLGQGALGGYEQYF.

The rearrangement joins TRBV5-4 to TRBJ1-1; maybe TRBD1 (6 bases). The germline V gene has CDR1 SGHNT and CDR2 YYREEE (reference sequence). V gave up 4 bases and J gave up 1 base, with 8 bases separating them. The CDR3 is 13 amino acids. The CDR3 region has the DNA TGTGCCAGCAGCGGACAGACGAACACTGAAGCTTTCTTT. Its translation: CASSGQTNTEAFF.

The V call is TRBV18, the J call TRBJ1-2; D gene uncertain. In germline, CDR1 is KGHSH, CDR2 LQKENI. The V gene lost 3 bases and the J gene lost 2 bases, with 16 bases spanning the gap. The CDR3 consists of 16 residues. CDR3 in DNA: TGTGCCAGCTCACCCGAGAATTTCGTCCCCAACTATGGCTACACCTTC. Its protein product is CASSPENFVPNYGYTF.